This T cell receptor (beta chain) is drawn from a study of T cells after yellow fever vaccination. Whole-study context: Any fraction with a low cell number was prepared using SMART-Seq v4 Ultra Low Input. Study results and limitations: Most primary-vaccination clones recurred post-booster (roughly 96% CD4, 88% CD8).

On this clonotype: Its target is not known.

MiXCR was run by TCRdb on the 5' RACE reads, yielding one entry per CDR3 protein. Of fewer than 450,000 distinct CDR3 sequences in the sample, about 7.8% are singletons; the top ten hold approximately 16%. Deletions cut 4 bases from V and 6 bases from J, with 15 bases between. The CDR3 loop spans 14 amino acids. Germline values: CDR1 LNHNV, CDR2 YYDKDF (reference sequence). The TCR comes from a man aged 18 to 29 who received the YFV17D yellow fever vaccine. V is TRBV15 and J is TRBJ1-1; D possibly corresponds to TRBD1 (5 bases). The specimen comprised PBMCs, sampled about 41 days after the first yellow fever vaccination. The CDR3 reads CATSMRVKGPEAFF. The CDR3 nucleotides read TGTGCCACCAGCATGCGGGTAAAGGGGCCTGAAGCTTTCTTT.